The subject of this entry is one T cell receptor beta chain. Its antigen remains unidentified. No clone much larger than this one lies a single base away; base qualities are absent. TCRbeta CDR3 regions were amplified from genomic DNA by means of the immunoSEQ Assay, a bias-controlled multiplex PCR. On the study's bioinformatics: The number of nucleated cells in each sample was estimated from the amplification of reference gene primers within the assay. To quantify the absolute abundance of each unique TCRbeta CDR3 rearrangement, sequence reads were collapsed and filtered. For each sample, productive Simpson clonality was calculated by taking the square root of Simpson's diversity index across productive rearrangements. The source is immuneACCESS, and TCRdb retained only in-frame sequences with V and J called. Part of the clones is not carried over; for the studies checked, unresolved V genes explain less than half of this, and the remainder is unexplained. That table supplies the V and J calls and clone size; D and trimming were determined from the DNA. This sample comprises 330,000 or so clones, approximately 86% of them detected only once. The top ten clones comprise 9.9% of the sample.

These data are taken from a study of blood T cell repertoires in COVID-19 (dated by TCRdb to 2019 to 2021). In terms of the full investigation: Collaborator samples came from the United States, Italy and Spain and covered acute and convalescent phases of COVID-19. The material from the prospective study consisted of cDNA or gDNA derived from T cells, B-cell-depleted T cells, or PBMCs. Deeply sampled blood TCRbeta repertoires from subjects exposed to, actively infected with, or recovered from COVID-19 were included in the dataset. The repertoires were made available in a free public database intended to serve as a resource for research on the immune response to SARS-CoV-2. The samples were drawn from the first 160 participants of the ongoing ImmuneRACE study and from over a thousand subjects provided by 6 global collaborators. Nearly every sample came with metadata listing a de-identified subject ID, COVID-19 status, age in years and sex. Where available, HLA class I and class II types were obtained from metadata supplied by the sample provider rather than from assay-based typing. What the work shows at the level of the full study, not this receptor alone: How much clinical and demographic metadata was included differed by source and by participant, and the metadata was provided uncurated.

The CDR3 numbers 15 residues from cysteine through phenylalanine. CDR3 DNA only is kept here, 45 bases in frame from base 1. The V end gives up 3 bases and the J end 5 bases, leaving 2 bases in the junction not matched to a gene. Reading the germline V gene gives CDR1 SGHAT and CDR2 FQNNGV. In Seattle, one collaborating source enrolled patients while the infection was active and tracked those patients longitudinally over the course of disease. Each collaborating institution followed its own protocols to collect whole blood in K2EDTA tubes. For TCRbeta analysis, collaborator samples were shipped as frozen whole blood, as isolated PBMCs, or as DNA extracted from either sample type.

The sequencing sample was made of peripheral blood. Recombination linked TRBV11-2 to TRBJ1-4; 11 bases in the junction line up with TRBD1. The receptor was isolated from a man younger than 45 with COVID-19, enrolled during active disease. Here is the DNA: TGTGCCAGCAGCTTCGGGACAGGGGGAAATGAAAAACTGTTTTTT. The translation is CASSFGTGGNEKLFF.